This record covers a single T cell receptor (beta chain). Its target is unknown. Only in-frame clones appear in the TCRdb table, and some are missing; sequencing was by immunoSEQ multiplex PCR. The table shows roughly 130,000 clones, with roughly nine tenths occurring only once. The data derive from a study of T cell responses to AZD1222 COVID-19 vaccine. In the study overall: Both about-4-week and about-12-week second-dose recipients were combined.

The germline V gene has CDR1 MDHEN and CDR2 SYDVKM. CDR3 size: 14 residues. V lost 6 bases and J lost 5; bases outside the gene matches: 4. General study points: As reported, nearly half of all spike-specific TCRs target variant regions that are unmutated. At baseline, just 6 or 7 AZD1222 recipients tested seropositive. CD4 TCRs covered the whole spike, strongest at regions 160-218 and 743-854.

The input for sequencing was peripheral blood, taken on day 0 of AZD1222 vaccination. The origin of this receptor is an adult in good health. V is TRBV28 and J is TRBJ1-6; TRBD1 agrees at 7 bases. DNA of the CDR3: TGTGCCAGCAGACGGACAGGAGATAATTCACCCCTCCACTTT. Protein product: CASRRTGDNSPLHF.